A single sample is the source of the 22 T cell receptor beta chains below, sequenced in a study of pediatric ulcerative colitis. Sequencing was performed with immunoSEQ multiplex PCR; in TCRdb, only in-frame clones are kept and a portion is missing. Altogether roughly 64,000 clones are present, around 85% being singletons, with the ten largest covering approximately 3.4%. Material for sequencing was blood. These receptors were obtained from a boy between 10 and 17 years old with severe ulcerative colitis.

This clone was found a few times. This chain connects TRBV9 to TRBJ2-1; 10 positions agree with TRBD2. Germline CDR1 is SGDLS and CDR2 is YYNGEE. V shed 0 bases, J shed 4 bases, and the junction held 4 bases outside the gene matches. The CDR3 extends over 16 amino acids. As DNA, the CDR3 is TGTGCCAGCAGCGTAGAAGGACTAGCGGTATACAATGAGCAGTTCTTC. Translating it yields CASSVEGLAVYNEQFF.

The chain links TRBV11-2 to TRBJ1-1, with 10 bases that match TRBD1. In germline, CDR1 is SGHAT, CDR2 FQNNGV. The CDR3 is 14 residues long. V shed 2 bases, J shed 8 bases, and the junction held 5 bases outside the gene matches. CDR3 in DNA: TGTGCCAGCAGCTTAACGACAGGGGGCGGAGAAGCTTTCTTT. It codes for CASSLTTGGGEAFF.

The chain carries TRBV2 and TRBJ2-7; D gene ambiguous. V was shortened by 8 bases and J by 1 base, with 9 bases between the two germline ends. The CDR3 consists of 12 residues. The V gene's germline CDR1 is SNHLY and CDR2 FYNNEI. CDR3 sequence: CASALRSYEQYF. In DNA, the CDR3 is TGTGCCAGCGCTCTAAGGTCCTACGAGCAGTACTTC.

The chain employs TRBV10-3 and TRBJ2-7; 9 nucleotides line up with TRBD2. Germline values: CDR1 ENHRY, CDR2 SYGVKD. The CDR3 sequence is 13 residues long. V lost 4 bases to trimming and J lost 4 bases; unmatched junction nucleotides: 2. DNA for the CDR3: TGTGCCATCAGTGGCGGGAGGGGGTACGAGCAGTACTTC. It codes for CAISGGRGYEQYF.

The chain recombines TRBV7-9 with TRBJ1-4, with a weak D call TRBD1 (6 bases). Germline V gene data show CDR1 as SEHNR and CDR2 as FQNEAQ (reference sequence). Trimming pared 3 bases from V and 3 bases from J, leaving 11 bases between. The CDR3 sequence is 15 residues long. In DNA, the CDR3 is TGTGCCAGCAGCTTGGACAGAGGGGCTAATGAAAAACTGTTTTTT. Translation gives CASSLDRGANEKLFF.

The chain links TRBV12-2 to TRBJ2-7. TRBV12-2 is marked as a pseudogene. This CDR3 spans 16 amino acids. The CDR3, as DNA: TGTGCAAGTCGCTTTGAAGAGGGGACGGCGTTTGACGAGCAGTACTTC. Amino acids: CASRFEEGTAFDEQYF.

The chain is built from TRBV7-9 and TRBJ2-3; no definite D call. The germline V and J ends were trimmed by 5 bases and 4 bases, with 13 bases remaining between them. Germline V CDR1 and CDR2: SEHNR, FQNEAQ (reference sequence). CDR3 length equals 14 residues. CDR3 region: CASSLIRTPDTQYF. The CDR3 region has the DNA TGTGCCAGCAGCCTAATTCGGACCCCAGATACGCAGTATTTT.

The J gene is TRBJ2-5, the V gene TRBV4-3, with 14 bases aligning to TRBD2. The junction had 7 bases not matched to a gene; V was cut back by 5 bases and J by 5 bases. Germline CDR1 LGHNA, CDR2 YSLEER. CDR3 length equals 16 residues. This CDR3 reads CASSSTWTSGRETQYF. Written as DNA, the CDR3 is TGCGCCAGCAGCTCCACCTGGACTAGCGGGAGGGAGACCCAGTACTTC.

V gene TRBV30 combines with J gene TRBJ2-7, with 9 bases aligning to TRBD2. The CDR3 extends over 16 amino acids. J was trimmed by 4 bases and V by 2 bases; bases with no gene match: 12. CDR1 and CDR2 from the germline V gene are GTSNPN and SVGIG (reference sequence). CDR3 amino acids: CAWSPPGASGIYEQYF. CDR3 in DNA: TGTGCCTGGAGTCCCCCCGGGGCTAGCGGGATTTACGAGCAGTACTTC.

The chain couples TRBV19 to TRBJ2-3; possible D gene TRBD1, 6 bases. The CDR3 extends over 15 amino acids. V shed 5 bases and J shed 2 bases, with 14 bases lying between them. Per germline, CDR1 LNHDA and CDR2 SQIVND (reference sequence). CDR3 region: CASSFWTENTDTQYF. The CDR3 region has the DNA TGTGCCAGTAGTTTTTGGACAGAAAACACAGATACGCAGTATTTT.

The rearrangement links TRBV18 to TRBJ2-7; tentatively, D is TRBD1 (6 bases). CDR1 KGHSH and CDR2 LQKENI come from the germline V gene. The CDR3 is made up of 17 amino acids. Trimming took 2 bases from V and 5 from J, leaving 22 bases between them. CDR3 nucleotide sequence: TGTGCCAGCTCACCAGTCCCCTACAGGGTTGTGGTCGACGAGCAGTACTTC. It is translated as CASSPVPYRVVVDEQYF.

The chain combines TRBV13 with TRBJ1-2, with D possibly TRBD1 on 5 matching bases. This CDR3 is 13 amino acids long. Deletions cut 0 bases from V and 6 bases from J, with 8 bases between. Looked up from germline, CDR1 is PRHDT and CDR2 is FYEKMQ (reference sequence). The CDR3 bases are TGTGCCAGCAGCTTAGGTCAGGGACATGGCTACACCTTC. It specifies CASSLGQGHGYTF.

This chain joins TRBV30 and TRBJ1-4; D may be TRBD1 (5 bases). This CDR3 has 12 residues. Germline CDR1 and CDR2: GTSNPN and SVGIG (reference sequence). V lost 4 bases, J lost 2 bases, and 5 bases lay in between. This chain's CDR3 is CAWTGTNEKLFF. CDR3 DNA: TGTGCCTGGACAGGGACTAATGAAAAACTGTTTTTT.

The chain has TRBV7-2 and TRBJ1-2, with TRBD1 matching over 10 bases. Germline CDR1 reads SGHTA; CDR2 reads FQGNSA. The V and J ends lost 0 bases and 8 bases, in that order; junction bases with no gene match: 12. The CDR3 spans 17 residues. CDR3 region: CASSLAPPGTGAAGYTF. CDR3 coding DNA: TGTGCCAGCAGCTTAGCCCCACCAGGGACAGGGGCCGCGGGCTACACCTTC.

V gene TRBV19 combines with J gene TRBJ1-5; D remains ambiguous. There are 15 residues in the CDR3. Germline CDR1 and CDR2: LNHDA and SQIVND (reference sequence). V was shortened by 0 bases and J by 0 bases, with 6 bases between the two germline ends. The CDR3 DNA sequence: TGTGCCAGTAGTATAGAGCGTTATAGCAATCAGCCCCAGCATTTT. Translating gives CASSIERYSNQPQHF.

The V call is TRBV14, the J call TRBJ2-1; 14 positions agree with TRBD2. Germline V CDR1 and CDR2: SGHDN, FVKESK. V was clipped by 5 bases and J by 2 bases; unmatched bases: 11. The CDR3 extends over 19 amino acids. CDR3 protein: CASSTRTSGRTIAYNEQFF. DNA of the CDR3: TGTGCCAGCAGCACGAGGACTAGCGGGAGGACGATTGCCTACAATGAGCAGTTCTTC. Complete variable domain (other parts from reference TRBV14 and TRBJ2-1): EAGVTQFPSHSVIEKGQTVTLRCDPISGHDNLYWYRRVMGKEIKFLLHFVKESKQDESGMPNNRFLAERTGGTYSTLKVQPAELEDSGVYFCASSTRTSGRTIAYNEQFFGPGTRLTVL.

The chain is built from TRBV11-2 and TRBJ2-4; 12 bases fit TRBD2. Germline V gives CDR1 SGHAT, CDR2 FQNNGV. Losses at the gene ends were 5 bases for V and 8 bases for J; bases not matched to a gene: 13. The CDR3 has 17 amino acids. The CDR3 reads CASSLRGELAGGDIQYF. As DNA, the CDR3 is TGTGCCAGCAGCCTTAGGGGCGAACTAGCGGGAGGAGACATTCAGTACTTC.

The J gene is TRBJ2-7, the V gene TRBV27; 10 bases are a match to TRBD2. The germline V gene encodes CDR1 MNHEY and CDR2 SMNVEV (reference sequence). V trimming: 4 bases; J trimming: 6 bases; junction bases outside the gene matches: 9. The CDR3 totals 15 residues. The CDR3 DNA follows: TGTGCCAGCAGTTCCGAACTAGCGGGATATGGCGAGCAGTACTTC. This gives the protein CASSSELAGYGEQYF.

Only one count was recorded for this clone. This rearrangement joins TRBV2 to TRBJ2-5; D not resolved. Looked up from germline, CDR1 is SNHLY and CDR2 is FYNNEI. Trimming stripped 3 bases from V and 2 bases from J, with 7 bases between. The CDR3 contains 13 residues. CDR3 coding DNA: TGTGCCAGCAGTGACGTCACTCAAGAGACCCAGTACTTC. It is translated as CASSDVTQETQYF.

J is TRBJ2-1 and V is TRBV6-5; D is possibly TRBD1 (6 bases). The CDR3 runs to 14 residues. Germline-derived CDR1 and CDR2 are MNHEY and SVGAGI. Trimming removed 2 bases at V and 5 bases at J, with 10 bases between. The CDR3 DNA follows: TGTGCCAGCAGTTACCCGGACAGTAACAATGAGCAGTTCTTC. It translates to CASSYPDSNNEQFF.

The CDR3, as DNA: TGTGCCAGCAGTCCCGGACAGGGCTACAATCAGCCCCAGCATTTT. This gives the protein CASSPGQGYNQPQHF. The chain joins TRBV2 to TRBJ1-5, with 8 bases matching TRBD1. CDR3 length equals 15 residues. Germline CDR1 is SNHLY and CDR2 is FYNNEI. Germline trimming cut 5 bases from V and 3 bases from J; bases unmatched to any gene: 6.

There are a few counts of this clone. This chain connects TRBV28 to TRBJ2-3; D is perhaps TRBD1 (5 bases). The CDR3 runs to 14 residues. In germline, CDR1 is MDHEN, CDR2 SYDVKM. Trimming removed 2 bases from V and 0 bases from J, with 6 bases in between. CDR3 sequence: CASSLAGSTDTQYF. CDR3 DNA: TGTGCCAGCAGTTTAGCAGGGAGCACAGATACGCAGTATTTT.